The clone carrying this T cell receptor (beta chain) has a handful of counts. PCR used 60 Vbeta primers and 13 Jbeta primers. Assay used: immunoSEQ multiplex PCR; TCRdb lists only in-frame clones, some missing. The table has under 150,000 clones, approximately 80% seen once. CDR1 and CDR2 from the germline V gene are KGHSH and LQKENI. Trimming at V came to 4 bases and at J to 5 bases, leaving 5 bases not matched to a gene. This CDR3 is 13 amino acids long. The data belong to a study of cytomegalovirus exposure and HLA in healthy donors. The sample comprised PBMCs. This receptor was taken from a girl aged 2-10 years in good health and CMV-seronegative. The chain combines TRBV18 with TRBJ2-7; 7 bases line up with TRBD1. CDR3 in DNA: TGTGCCAGCTCACTTAGACAGGGCCACGAGCAGTACTTC. Its protein product is CASSLRQGHEQYF. The variable domain in full, with the rest retrieved from reference TRBV18 and TRBJ2-7, is NAGVMQNPRHLVRRRGQEARLRCSPMKGHSHVYWYRQLPEEGLKFMVYLQKENIIDESGMPKERFSAEFPKEGPSILRIQQVVRGDSAAYFCASSLRQGHEQYFGPGTRLTVT.